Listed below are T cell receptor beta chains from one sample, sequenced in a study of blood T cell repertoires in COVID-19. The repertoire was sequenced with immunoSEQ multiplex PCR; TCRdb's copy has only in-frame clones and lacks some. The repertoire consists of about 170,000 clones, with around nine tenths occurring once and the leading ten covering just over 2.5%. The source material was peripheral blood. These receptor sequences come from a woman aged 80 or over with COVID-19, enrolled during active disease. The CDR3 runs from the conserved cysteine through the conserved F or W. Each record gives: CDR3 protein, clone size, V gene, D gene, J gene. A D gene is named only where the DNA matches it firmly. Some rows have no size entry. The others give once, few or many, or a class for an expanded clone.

CASSPGTGEEDYSNQPQHF . TRBV7-9 TRBD1 TRBJ1-5
CASSSGRGRNGYTF . TRBV5-4 TRBD1 TRBJ1-2
CASSLGSGTSGTDTQYF . TRBV7-9 TRBD2 TRBJ2-3
CASGRTSGPETQYF . TRBV27 TRBD2 TRBJ2-5
CASRRGLVDEQFF . TRBV11-2 TRBD1 TRBJ2-1
CASSDMGEADTQYF . TRBV6-1 . TRBJ2-3
CASSYPGTSYEQYF . TRBV4-1 TRBD2 TRBJ2-7
CASSLVSGASGNTIYF . TRBV28 . TRBJ1-3
CASSLSRIPTGDTQYF . TRBV7-8 . TRBJ2-3
CASSPPGVALQETQYF . TRBV5-6 . TRBJ2-5
CASSLGSGRRETQYF . TRBV7-2 TRBD2 TRBJ2-5
CATTGVTLSEQYF . TRBV10-3 . TRBJ2-7
CASSYRELYGYTF . TRBV7-9 . TRBJ1-2
CASSLGGSGYTF . TRBV12-3/TRBV12-4 . TRBJ1-2
CASSLEFSGELFF . TRBV28 . TRBJ2-2
CATSRSPLLSSTNEKLFF . TRBV15 . TRBJ1-4
CASSQTGVGDEQYF . TRBV7-2 TRBD1 TRBJ2-7
CASSGDATEAFF . TRBV27 . TRBJ1-1
CASSVGAIYRTDTQYF . TRBV9 . TRBJ2-3
CASSPQDTQGKLFF . TRBV6-6 . TRBJ1-4
CASSAGTSGSYEQYF few TRBV6-5 TRBD2 TRBJ2-7
CASSLDRGQGYTF . TRBV5-4 TRBD1 TRBJ1-2
CASTETGMGPDTQYF . TRBV2 TRBD1 TRBJ2-3
CASRPQGGTYGYTF . TRBV7-9 . TRBJ1-2
CASSLGAGSGTDTQYF . TRBV7-2 . TRBJ2-3
CATSRRIAASSYEQYF . TRBV15 . TRBJ2-7
CASTRRQGINQPQHF . TRBV27 TRBD1 TRBJ1-5
CASSPGGFSHNQPQHF . TRBV18 . TRBJ1-5
CASSLGAPGAQNSPLHF . TRBV5-4 . TRBJ1-6
CASSPQGWDGYTF . TRBV7-2 TRBD1 TRBJ1-2
CASSLGTLNQPQHF . TRBV7-9 . TRBJ1-5
CASSLLGQGNTEAFF . TRBV5-5 TRBD1 TRBJ1-1
CASSRDRFGNTIYF . TRBV28 . TRBJ1-3
CASKVAGVGDTQYF . TRBV2 TRBD2 TRBJ2-3
CASSSIATGTGTIGGTYNEQFF . TRBV13 TRBD1 TRBJ2-1
CASGGDFTNYGYTF . TRBV5-5 . TRBJ1-2
CASGQGAGGYTF . TRBV19 TRBD1 TRBJ1-2
CASSYDAMGVLAKNIQYF . TRBV6-2/TRBV6-3 . TRBJ2-4
CASSPEPGTSGNEQFF . TRBV7-8 TRBD2 TRBJ2-1
CASISQDMNSPLHF . TRBV2 . TRBJ1-6
CASSFTAGGNEKLFF . TRBV7-2 . TRBJ1-4
CASSLTPPGTDTQYF . TRBV18 . TRBJ2-3
CASSSTGLGEKLFF . TRBV28 TRBD1 TRBJ1-4
CASSLDRVRIQYF . TRBV7-2 TRBD1 TRBJ2-4
CSASGRTSTDEQYF . TRBV20-1 TRBD2 TRBJ2-7
CASARELPYNEQFF . TRBV27 . TRBJ2-1
CASSLGARIPQYF . TRBV7-2 . TRBJ2-3
CASSPQSTGELGGYTF . TRBV28 TRBD1 TRBJ1-2
CASSYSRVGSSSYNSPLHF . TRBV19 . TRBJ1-6
CASSFISSTDTQYF . TRBV28 . TRBJ2-3
CASSPLTGTRYPQHF . TRBV11-2 TRBD1 TRBJ1-5
CASSDGPGQGANTGELFF . TRBV6-1 TRBD1 TRBJ2-2
CASRRALNTEAFF . TRBV3-1/TRBV3-2 . TRBJ1-1
CAISDSMNTEAFF . TRBV10-3 . TRBJ1-1
CASSSTGVGNQPQHF . TRBV6-6 TRBD1 TRBJ1-5